This T cell receptor beta chain is from a study of post-analysis software for immune sequencing data. Overall study findings and caveats: Roughly five TRBV segments, including TRBV5-6, TRBV5-1 and TRBV20-1, were more frequent in patients than controls. When compared against controls, multiple sclerosis patients showed significantly lower normalized Chao1 diversity.

The library was made from cDNA and included unique molecular identifiers. Using its own MiXCR run on the PCR reads, TCRdb lists one record per CDR3 protein. Among more than 500,000 distinct CDR3 sequences listed, 34% were seen once. Turning to this clonotype: Its antigen is not identified.

The V gene lost 3 bases and the J gene lost 5 bases, with 16 bases spanning the gap. The CDR3 has 14 residues. From germline, CDR1 is DFQATT and CDR2 SNEGSKA (reference sequence). Sequenced sample: blood. The sequence derives from a girl aged 2 to 17 with multiple sclerosis. The chain is built from TRBV20-1 and TRBJ2-5; TRBD2 is a possible D gene (6 bases). CDR3 sequence reads: CSASDSGELETQYF. The CDR3 nucleotides read TGCAGTGCTAGTGATTCGGGGGAACTGGAGACCCAGTACTTC.